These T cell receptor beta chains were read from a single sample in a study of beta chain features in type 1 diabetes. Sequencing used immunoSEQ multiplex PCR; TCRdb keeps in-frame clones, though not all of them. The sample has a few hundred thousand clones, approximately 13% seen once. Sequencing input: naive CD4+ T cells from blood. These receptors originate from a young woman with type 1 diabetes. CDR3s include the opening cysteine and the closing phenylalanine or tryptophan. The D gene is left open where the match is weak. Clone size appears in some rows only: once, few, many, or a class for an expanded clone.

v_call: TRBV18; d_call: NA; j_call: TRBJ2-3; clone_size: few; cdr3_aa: CASSPGSVLADTQYF; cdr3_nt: TGTGCCAGCTCCCCCGGGAGCGTACTGGCAGATACGCAGTATTTT
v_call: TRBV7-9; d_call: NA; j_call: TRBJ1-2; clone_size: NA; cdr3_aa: CASSSSVGQIYGYTF; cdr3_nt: TGTGCCAGCAGCTCCTCGGTAGGACAGATCTATGGCTACACCTTC
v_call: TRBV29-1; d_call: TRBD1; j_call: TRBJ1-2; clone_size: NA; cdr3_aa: CSAGQGVYYGYTF; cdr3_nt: TGCAGCGCGGGACAGGGGGTTTACTATGGCTACACCTTC
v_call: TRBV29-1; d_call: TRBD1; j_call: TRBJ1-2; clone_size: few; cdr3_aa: CSGGTGGTTNYGYTF; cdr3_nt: TGCAGCGGTGGAACAGGGGGCACCACTAACTATGGCTACACCTTC
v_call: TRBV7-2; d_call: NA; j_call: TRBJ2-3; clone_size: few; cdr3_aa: CASSSQSGSTDTQYF; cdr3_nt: TGTGCCAGCAGCTCGCAAAGCGGGAGCACAGATACGCAGTATTTT
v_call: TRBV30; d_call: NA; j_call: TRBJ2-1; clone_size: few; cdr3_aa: CAWSRGYNEQFF; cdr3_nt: TGTGCCTGGAGCAGGGGTTACAATGAGCAGTTCTTC
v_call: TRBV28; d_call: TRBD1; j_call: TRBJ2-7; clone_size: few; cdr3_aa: CASSLGTRGQQYF; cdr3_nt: TGTGCCAGCAGTTTAGGGACCAGGGGGCAGCAGTACTTC
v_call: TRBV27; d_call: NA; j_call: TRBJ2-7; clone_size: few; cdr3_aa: CASSRLVSDEQYF; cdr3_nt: TGTGCCAGCAGCCGACTCGTGTCCGACGAGCAGTACTTC
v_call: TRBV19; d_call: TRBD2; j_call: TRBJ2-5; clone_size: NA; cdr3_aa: CASSISAGGQETQYF; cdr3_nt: TGTGCCAGTAGTATCTCCGCGGGAGGGCAAGAGACCCAGTACTTC
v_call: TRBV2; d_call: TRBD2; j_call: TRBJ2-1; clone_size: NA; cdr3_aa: CASSGGGSSYNEQFF; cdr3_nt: TGTGCCAGCAGTGGGGGCGGGAGCTCCTACAATGAGCAGTTCTTC
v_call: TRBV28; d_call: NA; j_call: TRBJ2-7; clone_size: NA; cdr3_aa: CASSYDRSLYEQYF; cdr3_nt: TGTGCCAGCAGCTACGACAGATCTCTCTACGAGCAGTACTTC
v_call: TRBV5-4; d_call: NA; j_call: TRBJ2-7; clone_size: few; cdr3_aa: CASSLEGYEQYF; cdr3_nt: TGTGCCAGCAGCTTGGAGGGGTACGAGCAGTACTTC
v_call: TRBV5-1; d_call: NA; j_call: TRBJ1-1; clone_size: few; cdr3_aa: CASSVDRNTEAFF; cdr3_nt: TGCGCCAGCAGCGTCGACAGGAACACTGAAGCTTTCTTT
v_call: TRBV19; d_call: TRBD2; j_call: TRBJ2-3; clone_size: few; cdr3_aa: CASSPKTSASTDTQYF; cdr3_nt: TGTGCCAGTAGTCCCAAGACTAGCGCGAGCACAGATACGCAGTATTTT
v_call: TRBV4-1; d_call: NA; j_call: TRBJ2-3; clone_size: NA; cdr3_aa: CASSQEELTDTQYF; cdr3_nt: TGCGCCAGCAGCCAAGAAGAGCTCACAGATACGCAGTATTTT
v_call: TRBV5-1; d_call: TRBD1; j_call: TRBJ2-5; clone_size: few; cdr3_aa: CASSQGTGPQETQYF; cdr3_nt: TGCGCCAGCAGCCAAGGGACAGGCCCCCAAGAGACCCAGTACTTC
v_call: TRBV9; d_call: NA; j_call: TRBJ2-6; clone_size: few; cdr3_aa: CASSVALGANVLTF; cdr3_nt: TGTGCCAGCAGCGTAGCCCTTGGGGCCAACGTCCTGACTTTC
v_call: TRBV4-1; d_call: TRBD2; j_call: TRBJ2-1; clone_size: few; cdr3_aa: CASSPPAERGKQFF; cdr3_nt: TGCGCCAGCAGCCCCCCCGCCGAGCGGGGGAAACAGTTCTTC
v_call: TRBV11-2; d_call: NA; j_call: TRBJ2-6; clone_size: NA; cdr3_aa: CASSPQRANVLTF; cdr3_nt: TGTGCCAGCAGCCCCCAAAGGGCCAACGTCCTGACTTTC
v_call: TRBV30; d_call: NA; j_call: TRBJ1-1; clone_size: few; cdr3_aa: CAWSESTEAFF; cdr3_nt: TGTGCCTGGAGCGAGAGCACTGAAGCTTTCTTT
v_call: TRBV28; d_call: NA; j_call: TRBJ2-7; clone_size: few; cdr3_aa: CASSPGYPPYEQYF; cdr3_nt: TGTGCCAGCAGTCCGGGGTACCCTCCCTACGAGCAGTACTTC
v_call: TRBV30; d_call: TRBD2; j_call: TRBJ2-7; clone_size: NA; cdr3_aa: CAWSLRRERSYEQYF; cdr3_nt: TGTGCCTGGAGTCTCCGGCGGGAGCGATCCTACGAGCAGTACTTC
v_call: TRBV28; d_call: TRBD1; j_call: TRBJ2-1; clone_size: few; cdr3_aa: CASSTPGTGFNEQFF; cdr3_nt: TGTGCCAGCAGTACTCCCGGGACAGGGTTCAATGAGCAGTTCTTC
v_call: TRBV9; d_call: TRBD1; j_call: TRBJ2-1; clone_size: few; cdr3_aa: CASKGTGDEQFF; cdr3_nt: TGTGCCAGCAAGGGAACAGGGGATGAGCAGTTCTTC
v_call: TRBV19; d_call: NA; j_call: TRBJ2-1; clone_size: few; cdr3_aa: CASSTLSAEQFF; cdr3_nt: TGTGCCAGTAGTACCCTAAGCGCGGAGCAGTTCTTC
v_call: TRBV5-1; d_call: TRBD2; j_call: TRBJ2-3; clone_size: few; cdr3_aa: CASSLGSTSGRFHTDTQYF; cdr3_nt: TGCGCCAGCAGCTTGGGGAGCACTAGCGGGCGGTTCCACACAGATACGCAGTATTTT
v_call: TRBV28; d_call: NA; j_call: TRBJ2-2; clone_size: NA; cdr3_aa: CASSSGGLTGELFF; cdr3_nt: TGTGCCAGCAGTAGCGGAGGTCTGACCGGGGAGCTGTTTTTT
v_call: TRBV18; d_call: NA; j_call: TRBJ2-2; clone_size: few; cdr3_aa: CASSPGSPRVLGELFF; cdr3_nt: TGTGCCAGCTCACCAGGCTCCCCTCGGGTACTCGGGGAGCTGTTTTTT
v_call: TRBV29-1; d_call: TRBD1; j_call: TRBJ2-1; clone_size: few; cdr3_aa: CSVEVWGQGRNEQFF; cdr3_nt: TGCAGCGTTGAAGTATGGGGACAGGGAAGGAATGAGCAGTTCTTC
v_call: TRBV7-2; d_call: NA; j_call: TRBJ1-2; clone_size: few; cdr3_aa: CASSLAYGYTF; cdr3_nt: TGTGCCAGCAGCCTGGCTTATGGCTACACCTTC
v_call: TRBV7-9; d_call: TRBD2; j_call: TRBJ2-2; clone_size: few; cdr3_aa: CASSPKTSLTGELFF; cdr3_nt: TGTGCCAGCAGCCCAAAGACTAGCTTGACCGGGGAGCTGTTTTTT
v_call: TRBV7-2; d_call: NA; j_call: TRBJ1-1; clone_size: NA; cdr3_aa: CASSHPGRLTEAFF; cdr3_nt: TGTGCCAGCAGCCACCCAGGGAGGTTGACTGAAGCTTTCTTT